Following are 6 T cell receptor beta chains from one sample sequenced in a study of T cell clonotyping in hematopoietic cell transplantation. The table came from immunoSEQ multiplex PCR; TCRdb's copy has only in-frame clones and leaves some out. The data show 7,000 to 8,500 clones, approximately 89% seen once. The sequencing here drew on PBMCs, taken 100 days after allogeneic stem cell transplant. These receptors came from a male patient in his late teens or twenties who had an allogeneic stem cell transplant from a related donor, so the T cells may come from the graft donor. Some clones in this sample may be carry-over from other donors' samples.

The genes are TRBV27 and TRBJ1-5; D is ambiguous. The germline CDR1 and CDR2 sequences are MNHEY and SMNVEV (reference sequence). The germline V and J ends were trimmed by 7 bases and 7 bases, with 20 bases remaining between them. This CDR3 is built from 15 residues. The CDR3, as DNA: TGTGCCAGCAAACGAGGCGCGGGTTATGAGCAGCCCCAGCATTTT. This translates into CASKRGAGYEQPQHF.

This clone was found a few times. The gene calls are TRBV18 and TRBJ1-4, with 7 bases fitting TRBD1. V lost 6 bases to trimming and J lost 5 bases; unmatched junction nucleotides: 6. The CDR3 covers 14 residues. Germline CDR1 reads KGHSH; CDR2 reads LQKENI. The CDR3 DNA sequence: TGTGCCAGCTCCCCGGGACAGCTGAATGAAAAACTGTTTTTT. Protein sequence: CASSPGQLNEKLFF.

The chain recombines TRBV5-8 with TRBJ2-2, with unresolved D. Trimming removed 0 bases from V and 7 bases from J, with 7 bases in between. The CDR3 is made up of 13 amino acids. Germline V gives CDR1 SGHTS, CDR2 YDEGEE. The chain's CDR3 is CASSLGGYGELFF. CDR3 DNA: TGTGCCAGCAGCTTGGGGGGTTACGGGGAGCTGTTTTTT.

A few counts support this clone. The V call is TRBV19, the J call TRBJ2-6, with 8 bases identical to TRBD1. This CDR3 has 18 residues. Germline CDR1 is LNHDA and CDR2 is SQIVND (reference sequence). V lost 6 bases and J lost 0; bases outside the gene matches: 10. The CDR3 DNA sequence: TGTGCCAGTAGGACAGGGGTCCACGCTTTCTCTGGGGCCAACGTCCTGACTTTC. This codes for CASRTGVHAFSGANVLTF.

The chain links TRBV28 to TRBJ2-5; possibly TRBD2 for D (5 bases). The CDR3 has 14 amino acids. V lost 0 bases and J 5 bases, leaving 10 bases between the germline ends. Germline V gene data show CDR1 as MDHEN and CDR2 as SYDVKM. For the CDR3, the DNA is TGTGCCAGCAGTTTATGGGGGAGTAAGGAGACCCAGTACTTC. This gives the protein CASSLWGSKETQYF.

Only one count was recorded for this clone. The rearrangement uses TRBV12-1 and TRBJ2-1; the table's D call, TRBD2, was not checked against the DNA. TRBV12-1 is described as a pseudogene. The CDR3 spans 16 residues. DNA for the CDR3: TGTGCCAGCAGCTTTTTCACTAGCGGACCCTACAATGAGCAGTTCTTC. This encodes CASSFFTSGPYNEQFF.